Listed here is a single T cell receptor beta chain. This sample is part of a study of technical replicates of blood from a few donors. The V gene end was trimmed by 7 bases and the J gene end by 9 bases; junction bases not matched to a gene: 9. The CDR3 sequence is 13 residues long. The germline gives CDR1 MNHNS, CDR2 SASEGT. Produced via immunoSEQ multiplex PCR; TCRdb's table is partial and in-frame only. The sample carries about 59,000 clones, roughly 93% recorded once. The source material was PBMCs. The origin of this receptor is a human donor in good health. Some clones in this sample may be carry-over from other donors' samples. The J gene is TRBJ2-1, the V gene TRBV6-1; 7 nucleotides line up with TRBD2. The CDR3 protein is CASTEGLNTEQFF. In DNA form, the CDR3 reads TGTGCCAGCACCGAGGGACTAAACACTGAGCAGTTCTTC.